In this sample, the clone carrying this TCR beta chain turned up a few times. The sample comes from a study of response to subunit inactivated influenza vaccine. The germline V and J ends were trimmed by 11 bases and 2 bases, with 16 bases remaining between them. The CDR3 is 13 amino acids. The V gene's germline CDR1 is SEHNR and CDR2 FQNEAQ (reference sequence). MiXCR, applied by TCRdb to the RT-PCR reads, yields one record per CDR3 protein. This sample has roughly 170,000 distinct CDR3 sequences, with around 9% found just once. The rearrangement uses TRBV7-9 and TRBJ2-7; the D gene is possibly TRBD2 (5 bases). Sequenced material: non-naive T cells sorted from PBMCs, taken on the day of vaccination. The receptor was isolated from a man aged 50 or older who received an inactivated influenza vaccine. CDR3 bases: TGTGCCGGTGGAGGCTCCGGGGCCTACGAGCAGTACTTC. As protein: CAGGGSGAYEQYF. The full variable domain, completed using reference TRBV7-9 and TRBJ2-7, is DTGVSQNPRHKITKRGQNVTFRCDPISEHNRLYWYRQTLGQGPEFLTYFQNEAQLEKSRLLSDRFSAERPKGSFSTLEIQRTEQGDSAMYLCAGGGSGAYEQYFGPGTRLTVT.